The following is a T cell receptor beta chain sequence with its context. Assay used: immunoSEQ multiplex PCR; TCRdb lists only in-frame clones, some missing. The repertoire holds about 32,000 clones, with around 90% as singletons. The data derive from a study of monozygotic twins with cystic fibrosis. Sequences were obtained from blood. The TCR was taken from a girl aged 2-15 years with cystic fibrosis.

The CDR3 loop reads CATSRTLGSRGTEAFF. For the CDR3, the DNA is TGTGCCACCAGCAGAACACTGGGGAGCCGGGGGACTGAAGCTTTCTTT. This sequence joins TRBV15 and TRBJ1-1; D is possibly TRBD1 (5 bases). This CDR3 is built from 16 residues. V was cut by 2 bases and J by 5 bases, with 18 bases left in between. Germline V CDR1 and CDR2: LNHNV, YYDKDF (reference sequence).